What follows describes a single T cell receptor beta chain. What it binds is not known. The junction differs from germline at one of its ends, possibly a read error. It was with 60 Vbeta and 13 Jbeta primers that the PCR ran. Clones were read by immunoSEQ multiplex PCR, and TCRdb kept only the in-frame ones, dropping some. This repertoire includes about 160,000 clones. The data derive from a study of cytomegalovirus exposure and HLA in healthy donors. Study-level points and caveats: Specific recognition of CMV antigens was confirmed in vitro for three chains (all CMV-associated). Most of the TCR beta V segments (in an earlier analysis) were productive either about 90% or about 30% of the time. Trimming of TCR beta V- and J-genes showed a link, identified in a later analysis, to a missense DCLRE1C variant.

The CDR3 length is 14 residues. Germline loops: CDR1 MNHEY, CDR2 SVGAGI. Samples came from healthy bone marrow donors. Sequencing was carried out using PBMCs. This receptor was taken from a man aged 25 to 45 in good health and CMV-seronegative. V and J are TRBV6-5 and TRBJ2-7, with 11 positions matching TRBD1. CDR3 protein: CATSRGQGEGEQYF. CDR3 DNA: TGTGCCACCAGTAGGGGACAGGGGGAAGGCGAGCAGTACTTC.